The 8 T cell receptor beta chains reported below all come from one sample, sequenced in a study of OX40 agonist ivuxolimab in advanced cancers. Only in-frame clones appear in the TCRdb table, and some are missing; sequencing was by immunoSEQ multiplex PCR. The sample consists of roughly 70,000 clones, 80% to 90% of them appearing once. The sequencing here drew on CD4+ or CD8+ T cells sorted from blood, taken in a trial of the OX40 agonist ivuxolimab. The receptors shown here come from an adult with an advanced solid tumor such as melanoma, head and neck, liver or kidney cancer.

This rearrangement joins TRBV5-8 to TRBJ2-2; D remains unclear. The V end was cut by 0 bases, the J end by 0 bases, with 12 bases between. CDR3 length: 17 amino acids. CDR1 is SGHTS and CDR2 is YDEGEE in the germline V gene. The CDR3 DNA is TGTGCCAGCAGCTTGGGTCTTGAGTTCTCGAACACCGGGGAGCTGTTTTTT. It is translated as CASSLGLEFSNTGELFF.

The chain employs TRBV7-2 and TRBJ1-1, with unresolved D. The germline CDR1 and CDR2 sequences are SGHTA and FQGNSA. The CDR3 runs to 14 residues. Trimming cost V 1 base and J 0 bases, with 6 bases left between them. CDR3 coding DNA: TGTGCCAGCAGCTTAGGCTTCGTGAACACTGAAGCTTTCTTT. Amino acids: CASSLGFVNTEAFF.

The chain uses TRBV5-8 and TRBJ2-1; 7 bases align to TRBD1. The CDR3 sequence is 15 residues long. CDR1 SGHTS and CDR2 YDEGEE come from the germline V gene. V shed 0 bases and J 0 bases; nucleotides not matched to a gene: 0. CDR3 in amino acids: CASSLGQGSYNEQFF. The DNA for the CDR3 is TGTGCCAGCAGCTTGGGACAGGGCTCCTACAATGAGCAGTTCTTC. The variable domain in full, with the rest retrieved from reference TRBV5-8 and TRBJ2-1, is EAGVTQSPTHLIKTRGQQATLRCSPISGHTSVYWYQQALGLGLQFLLWYDEGEERNRGNFPPRFSGRQFPNYSSELNVNALELEDSALYLCASSLGQGSYNEQFFGPGTRLTVL.

In the case of this clone: At one of its ends the junction is not consistent with the germline gene, which may arise from a read error. CDR3 nucleotide sequence: TGTGCTAGCAGCTCCACAGGGACCGGTGATACGCAGTATTTT. It translates to CASSSTGTGDTQYF. The chain carries TRBV7-7 and TRBJ2-3; D is perhaps TRBD1 (6 bases). The CDR3 totals 14 residues. Germline V gives CDR1 SSHAT, CDR2 FNYEAQ (reference sequence).

This chain uses TRBV14 with TRBJ2-1; no firm D call. Germline V CDR1 and CDR2: SGHDN, FVKESK. The CDR3 has 16 amino acids. The V end lost 3 bases, the J end lost 7 bases, and 19 bases lay between the germline ends. The CDR3 loop reads CASSHTLVGSKNEQFF. The CDR3 DNA sequence: TGTGCCAGCAGCCACACACTCGTCGGTAGTAAAAATGAGCAGTTCTTC.

This clone was seen once. The chain couples TRBV25-1 to TRBJ1-2; possibly TRBD1 for D (5 bases). From germline, CDR1 is MGHDK and CDR2 SYGVNS. The CDR3 length is 14 residues. V dropped 3 bases and J dropped 6 bases, with 14 bases sitting between them. The CDR3 sequence: CASSEGDSSHGYTF. The DNA for the CDR3 is TGTGCCAGCAGTGAGGGGGATTCAAGTCATGGCTACACCTTC.

The chain has TRBV5-6 and TRBJ1-4; D ambiguous. V dropped 2 bases and J dropped 5 bases, with 13 bases sitting between them. This CDR3 spans 15 amino acids. The V gene's germline CDR1 is SGHDT and CDR2 YYEEEE. CDR3 sequence (DNA): TGTGCCAGCAGCTTTTGGGCAGAGGCGAATGAAAAACTGTTTTTT. Translated: CASSFWAEANEKLFF.

This clone was seen a single time. The CDR3 loop reads CASSPGSNEKLFF. The CDR3 coding sequence is TGTGCCAGCAGTCCCGGGAGTAATGAAAAACTGTTTTTT. The gene calls are TRBV7-2 and TRBJ1-4; no firm D call. Trimming cost V 6 bases and J 4 bases, with 9 bases left between them. The V gene's germline CDR1 is SGHTA and CDR2 FQGNSA. The CDR3 runs to 13 residues.